One T cell receptor (beta chain) is described in this entry. The sample is drawn from a study of blood T cell repertoires in COVID-19. The CDR3 contains 15 residues. Trimming shortened V by 3 bases and J by 4 bases, and 16 bases separated the two germline ends. Germline CDR1 reads MGHDK; CDR2 reads SYGVNS. Generated by immunoSEQ multiplex PCR, the TCRdb table keeps only in-frame clones and is missing some. This sample has some 83,000 clones, with about two thirds found just once. The J gene is TRBJ2-7, the V gene TRBV25-1, with TRBD2 as a possible D gene (6 bases). Sequencing input: peripheral blood. This TCR was recovered from a woman of 80 years or more with acute or convalescent COVID-19. CDR3 DNA sequence: TGTGCCAGCAGTGATCGAAGTGGGGGGACTTACGAGCAGTACTTC. This encodes CASSDRSGGTYEQYF.